This record looks at one T cell receptor beta chain sequence and its context. Antigen: not known. The CDR3 loop spans 13 amino acids. Germline V gene lookup returns CDR1 GTSNPN and CDR2 SVGIG (reference sequence). V was clipped by 1 base and J by 4 bases, with 7 bases between them. A primer in the constant region served to generate TCR beta cDNA from approximately 460 ng of total RNA. Three nested multiplex PCR rounds, a slightly modified ARM-PCR, produced the libraries for TCR beta. With TRBV1-TRBV30 forward primers and a C-beta reverse primer, the first two PCR rounds were run for 10 to 11 cycles each. TCRdb re-called the multiplex PCR reads with MiXCR, one entry per CDR3 protein. The sample has fewer than 400,000 distinct CDR3 sequences, 58% seen once. Unsorted whole blood yielded the blood RNA, and germline DNA was also extracted. The data were obtained in a study of tumor-infiltrating lymphocytes in primary liver carcinoma. Study results and limitations: The study found a significantly higher top-250-clone fraction in tumors than in blood (p = 0.039).

The material sequenced was peripheral blood. The chain recombines TRBV30 with TRBJ2-2; D not certain. This TCR was sampled from a woman under 40 with primary liver carcinoma and hepatitis B virus infection. In nucleotides, the CDR3 is TGTGCCTGGAGTGGAGGCTCCACCGGGGAGCTGTTTTTT. It translates to CAWSGGSTGELFF.